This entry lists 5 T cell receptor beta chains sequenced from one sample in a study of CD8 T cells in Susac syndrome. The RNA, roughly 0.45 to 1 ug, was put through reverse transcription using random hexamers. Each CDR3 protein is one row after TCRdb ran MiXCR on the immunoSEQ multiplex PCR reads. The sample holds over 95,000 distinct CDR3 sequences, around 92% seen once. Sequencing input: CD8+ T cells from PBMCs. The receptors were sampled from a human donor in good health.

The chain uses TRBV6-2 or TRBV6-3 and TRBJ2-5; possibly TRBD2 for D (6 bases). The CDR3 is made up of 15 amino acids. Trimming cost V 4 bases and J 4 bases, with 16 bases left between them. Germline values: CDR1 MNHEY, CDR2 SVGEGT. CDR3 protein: CASSSRLGERETQYF. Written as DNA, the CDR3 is TGTGCCAGCAGTTCTCGACTAGGAGAGCGAGAGACCCAGTACTTC.

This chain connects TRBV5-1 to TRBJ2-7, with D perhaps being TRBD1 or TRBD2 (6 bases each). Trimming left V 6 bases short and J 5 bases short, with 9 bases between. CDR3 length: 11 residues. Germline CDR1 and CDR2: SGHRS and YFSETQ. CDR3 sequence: CASMRDNEQYF. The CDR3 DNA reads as TGCGCCAGCATGCGGGACAACGAGCAGTACTTC.

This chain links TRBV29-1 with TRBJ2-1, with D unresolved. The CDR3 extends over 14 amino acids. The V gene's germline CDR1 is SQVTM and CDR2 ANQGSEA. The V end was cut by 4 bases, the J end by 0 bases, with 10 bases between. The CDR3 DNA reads TGCAGCGTTGGCCAGGCAAACTCCTACAATGAGCAGTTCTTC. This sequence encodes CSVGQANSYNEQFF.

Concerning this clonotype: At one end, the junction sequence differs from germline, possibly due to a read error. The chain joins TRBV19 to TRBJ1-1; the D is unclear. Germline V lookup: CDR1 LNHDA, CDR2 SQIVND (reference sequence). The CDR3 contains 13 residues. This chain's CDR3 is CASSILGGTETFF. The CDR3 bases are TGTGCCAGTAGTATATTGGGCGGTACTGAAACTTTCTTT.

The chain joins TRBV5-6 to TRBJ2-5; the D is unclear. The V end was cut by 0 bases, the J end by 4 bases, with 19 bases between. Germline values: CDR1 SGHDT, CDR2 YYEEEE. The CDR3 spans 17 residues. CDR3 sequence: CASSLVIGNLLSETQYF. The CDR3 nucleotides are TGTGCCAGCAGCTTGGTGATAGGTAACCTTTTGTCAGAGACCCAGTACTTC.